The 8 T cell receptor beta chains presented below share a single source sample, sequenced in a study of shared clonotypes between healthy human individuals (dated by TCRdb to the early 2020s). CD8 naive samples were obtained by positive selection for CCR7 among CD45RO-negative cells, yielding a CD45RA+CCR7+ population from which TemRA cells were excluded. The library was built by means of the immunoSEQ multiplex PCR assay. TCRdb took this table from immuneACCESS and kept in-frame rearrangements with V and J called. Such tables lack part of the clones; where checked against another copy, unresolved V genes explain under half of the gap, and the rest is unexplained. Across this sample there are around 2.1 million clones, with roughly 91% seen only once. The ten largest clones represent around 1.7% of the sample. Material: naive CD8+ T cells from PBMCs. Per the publication, the cell subset or site label means: CD45RA+CCR7+. Source of these receptors: a man aged 18 to 29 in good health. Some clones in this sample may be carry-over from other donors' samples.

The chain joins TRBV14 to TRBJ2-3; D is perhaps TRBD1 (5 bases). The germline V and J ends were trimmed by 1 base and 5 bases, with 19 bases remaining between them. The CDR3 totals 17 residues. The germline V gene has CDR1 SGHDN and CDR2 FVKESK. CDR3 DNA sequence: TGTGCCAGCAGCCAAGGAAGGAAGGACAATTTCCGAGATACGCAGTATTTT. Its translation is CASSQGRKDNFRDTQYF.

The chain is built from TRBV29-1 and TRBJ2-5; possible D gene TRBD1, 5 bases. The J call may not be correct, given that the DNA end is closer to TRBJ2-7. Germline values: CDR1 SQVTM, CDR2 ANQGSEA. This CDR3 spans 14 amino acids. In DNA, the CDR3 is TGCAGCGTTGGGGGCGTTCAGAGCTCCTACGAGCAGTACTTC. It codes for CSVGGVQSSYEQYF.

V and J are TRBV19 and TRBJ2-3; D is unresolved. CDR3 length: 13 residues. V was pared by 5 bases and J by 6 bases, with 12 bases between. Germline V lookup: CDR1 LNHDA, CDR2 SQIVND (reference sequence). CDR3 coding DNA: TGTGCCAGTAGTCCCCGCATTGGGGATACGCAGTATTTT. This translates into CASSPRIGDTQYF.

The chain employs TRBV5-2 and TRBJ1-2. TRBV5-2 is a known pseudogene. CDR3 length: 16 amino acids. Here the CDR3 reads CASKPTGVRKTYGYTF. DNA for the CDR3: TGTGCCAGCAAGCCGACCGGAGTACGAAAGACCTATGGCTACACCTTC.

The chain links TRBV7-9 to TRBJ2-1; D possibly corresponds to TRBD1 (6 bases). The CDR3 has 15 residues. CDR1 and CDR2 from the germline V gene are SEHNR and FQNEAQ (reference sequence). V gave up 5 bases and J gave up 0 bases, with 11 bases separating them. The CDR3 loop is CASSEGESSYNEQFF. CDR3 DNA sequence: TGTGCCAGCAGCGAGGGGGAGAGCTCCTACAATGAGCAGTTCTTC.

V gene TRBV5-6 combines with J gene TRBJ2-7, with D possibly being TRBD2 (5 bases). V was shortened by 2 bases and J by 0 bases, with 6 bases between the two germline ends. Germline V CDR1 and CDR2: SGHDT, YYEEEE. CDR3 length equals 13 residues. The DNA of the CDR3 is TGTGCCAGCAGCTTCCGGGACTCCTACGAGCAGTACTTC. Translated, it gives CASSFRDSYEQYF.

The CDR3 nucleotides are TGTGCCACCAGCAGAGTTCGAAAAGCTGAAGCTTTCTTT. Its translation: CATSRVRKAEAFF. The chain employs TRBV15 and TRBJ1-1; no clear D. Germline V CDR1 and CDR2: LNHNV, YYDKDF (reference sequence). Between the trimmed V and J ends, which lost 1 base and 6 bases, there was a span of 9 bases. The CDR3 totals 13 residues.

In DNA, the CDR3 is TGTGCCAGCAGCTTGTCTAAAGGGGGTGGCACCGGGGAGCTGTTTTTT. Residues: CASSLSKGGGTGELFF. The gene calls are TRBV7-9 and TRBJ2-2; a weak D match, TRBD1 (6 bases). V was cut by 3 bases and J by 4 bases, with 15 bases left in between. This CDR3 has 16 residues. Looked up from germline, CDR1 is SEHNR and CDR2 is FQNEAQ (reference sequence).